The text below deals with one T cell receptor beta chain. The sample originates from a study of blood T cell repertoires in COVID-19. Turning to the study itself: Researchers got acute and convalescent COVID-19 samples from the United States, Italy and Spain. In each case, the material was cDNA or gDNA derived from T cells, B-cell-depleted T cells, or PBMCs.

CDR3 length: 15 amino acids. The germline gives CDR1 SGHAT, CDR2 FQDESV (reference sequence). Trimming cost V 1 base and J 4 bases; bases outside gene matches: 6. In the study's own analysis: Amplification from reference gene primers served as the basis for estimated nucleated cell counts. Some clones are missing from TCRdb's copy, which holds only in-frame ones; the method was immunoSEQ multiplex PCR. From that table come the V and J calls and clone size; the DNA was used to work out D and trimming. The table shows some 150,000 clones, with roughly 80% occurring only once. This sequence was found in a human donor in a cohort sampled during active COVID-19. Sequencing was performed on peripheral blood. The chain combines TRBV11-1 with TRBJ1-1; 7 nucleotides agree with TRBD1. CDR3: CASSLEGQGGTEAFF. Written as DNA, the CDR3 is TGTGCCAGCAGCTTAGAGGGTCAGGGGGGCACTGAAGCTTTCTTT. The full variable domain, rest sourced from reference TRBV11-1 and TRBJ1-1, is EAEVAQSPRYKITEKSQAVAFWCDPISGHATLYWYRQILGQGPELLVQFQDESVVDDSQLPKDRFSAERLKGVDSTLKIQPAELGDSAMYLCASSLEGQGGTEAFFGQGTRLTVV.